Shown below are 28 T cell receptor beta chains from a single sample sequenced in a study of beta chain features in type 1 diabetes. Whole-study findings and limits: Across all four CD4+ subsets, people with type 1 diabetes showed modestly shorter TCRB CDR3s.

Their antigens are not known. Expressed TCRB transcripts were sequenced after all isolated RNA was converted to cDNA. Clones were read by immunoSEQ multiplex PCR, and TCRdb kept only the in-frame ones, dropping some. The sample has about 650,000 clones, around 12% seen once. Sequencing input: naive CD4+ T cells from blood. The receptor set was obtained from a man between 25 and 39 years old with type 1 diabetes.

The CDR3 spells CASSSDRGDEQYF. For the CDR3, the DNA is TGTGCCAGCAGCTCGGACAGGGGAGATGAGCAGTACTTC. The rearrangement uses TRBV2 and TRBJ2-7; 9 bases agree with TRBD1. This CDR3 contains 13 residues. V lost 6 bases and J lost 7; bases outside the gene matches: 7. In germline, CDR1 is SNHLY, CDR2 FYNNEI.

This chain uses TRBV5-4 with TRBJ1-2, with a tentative D call TRBD1 (6 bases). The length of the CDR3 is 16 residues. The germline gives CDR1 SGHNT, CDR2 YYREEE (reference sequence). V lost 7 bases and J 8 bases, leaving 27 bases between the germline ends. The DNA for the CDR3 is TGTGCCAGCGGCCCTTCTTTAAGGACAGATTTAGGGGGCTACACCTTC. Translation: CASGPSLRTDLGGYTF. The complete variable domain, with remaining parts taken from reference TRBV5-4 and TRBJ1-2, reads ETGVTQSPTHLIKTRGQQVTLRCSSQSGHNTVSWYQQALGQGPQFIFQYYREEENGRGNFPPRFSGLQFPNYSSELNVNALELDDSALYLCASGPSLRTDLGGYTFGSGTRLTVV.

This clone has a handful of counts. The chain recombines TRBV7-2 with TRBJ1-2; D ambiguous. CDR1 SGHTA and CDR2 FQGNSA come from the germline V gene. The CDR3 consists of 13 residues. V lost 0 bases and J lost 8, with 10 bases in between. The CDR3 region is CASSLAEGGGYTF. The CDR3 DNA is TGTGCCAGCAGCTTAGCCGAGGGCGGCGGCTACACCTTC.

This clone has only a few counts. The chain links TRBV4-3 to TRBJ1-2, with D tentatively TRBD1 (5 bases). V was clipped by 4 bases and J by 0 bases, with 15 bases between them. The length of the CDR3 is 16 residues. Germline CDR1 reads LGHNA; CDR2 reads YSLEER. The CDR3 sequence: CASSRQGRGANYGYTF. CDR3 nucleotides: TGCGCCAGCAGCCGGCAAGGGAGGGGAGCTAACTATGGCTACACCTTC.

This clone has just a few counts. The V and J genes are TRBV6-6 and TRBJ1-3; D unclear. Trimming took 5 bases from V and 0 from J, leaving 8 bases between them. CDR3 length: 14 amino acids. In germline, CDR1 is MNHNY, CDR2 SVGAGI (reference sequence). The CDR3: CASSAIYSGNTIYF. The CDR3 bases are TGTGCCAGCAGTGCTATATACTCTGGAAACACCATATATTTT.

The chain carries TRBV29-1 and TRBJ2-7, with 12 bases aligning to TRBD1. V dropped 4 bases and J dropped 1; count of bases not matched to a gene: 2. CDR3 length equals 14 residues. Per germline, CDR1 SQVTM and CDR2 ANQGSEA. The CDR3 DNA reads as TGCAGCGTTGCGGGACAGGGGGCTTCCTACGAGCAGTACTTC. Protein product: CSVAGQGASYEQYF.

This clone has just a few counts. The CDR3: CASSRQGGVYTQYF. CDR3 bases: TGTGCCAGCAGCCGACAGGGCGGGGTCTATACGCAGTATTTT. The rearrangement joins TRBV14 to TRBJ2-3; D is perhaps TRBD1 (7 bases). Germline CDR1 reads SGHDN; CDR2 reads FVKESK. V was pared by 4 bases and J by 7 bases, with 15 bases between. The CDR3 has 14 residues. The variable domain in full, with the rest retrieved from reference TRBV14 and TRBJ2-3, is EAGVTQFPSHSVIEKGQTVTLRCDPISGHDNLYWYRRVMGKEIKFLLHFVKESKQDESGMPNNRFLAERTGGTYSTLKVQPAELEDSGVYFCASSRQGGVYTQYFGPGTRLTVL.

This clone has just a few counts. Given the absence of the conserved phenylalanine or tryptophan at the CDR3 end, a read error is likely. No DNA is shown, since the ends of the CDR3 on it are uncertain; the CDR3 is the one TCRdb lists. V and J are TRBV29-1 and TRBJ1-2; the table names TRBD1, a call not compared with the DNA. Including both end residues, the CDR3 is 13 amino acids long. The V gene's germline CDR1 is SQVTM and CDR2 ANQGSEA. CDR3 residues: CSVGVGQGVARVV.

The chain uses TRBV18 and TRBJ2-5, with 7 bases identical to TRBD1. CDR1 is KGHSH, CDR2 LQKENI, per germline. V was pared by 6 bases and J by 4 bases, with 11 bases of the junction left unmatched. CDR3 size: 15 residues. DNA of the CDR3: TGTGCCAGCTCGCGAGAAAGGGGGCTCCGAGAGACCCAGTACTTC. This translates into CASSRERGLRETQYF.

The V call is TRBV5-4, the J call TRBJ2-6; D is ambiguous. This CDR3 comprises 14 residues. V lost 2 bases to trimming and J lost 0 bases, with 3 bases between them. Germline V gene data show CDR1 as SGHNT and CDR2 as YYREEE (reference sequence). CDR3 coding DNA: TGTGCCAGCAGCTTAGACTCTGGGGCCAACGTCCTGACTTTC. This gives the protein CASSLDSGANVLTF.

This clone was detected only a few times. The chain joins TRBV6-6 to TRBJ1-2, with D unresolved. Trimming left V 7 bases short and J 4 bases short, with 19 bases between. CDR3 length equals 15 residues. Germline V lookup: CDR1 MNHNY, CDR2 SVGAGI (reference sequence). This chain's CDR3 is CASTHPSRQIYGYTF. The CDR3 DNA sequence: TGTGCCAGCACCCACCCCTCGAGGCAGATCTATGGCTACACCTTC.

This clone showed up just a few times. The chain links TRBV25-1 to TRBJ1-3, with a weak D call TRBD1 (6 bases). The germline V gene has CDR1 MGHDK and CDR2 SYGVNS. The CDR3 extends over 15 amino acids. V lost 3 bases and J lost 1, with 10 bases in between. In DNA, the CDR3 is TGTGCCAGCAGTGAGCAGGGGTTTTCTGGAAACACCATATATTTT. Its protein product is CASSEQGFSGNTIYF.

This clone was detected a few times. The chain employs TRBV29-1 and TRBJ2-1; D may correspond to TRBD1 or TRBD2 (6 bases each). Germline V gene data show CDR1 as SQVTM and CDR2 as ANQGSEA. This CDR3 spans 13 amino acids. Between the trimmed V and J ends, which lost 4 bases and 7 bases, there was a span of 14 bases. Here the CDR3 reads CSVGKGGSNEQFF. The CDR3 coding sequence is TGCAGCGTTGGAAAGGGGGGTAGTAATGAGCAGTTCTTC.

This sequence joins TRBV7-9 and TRBJ1-4; D not resolved. Trimming took 2 bases from V and 2 from J, leaving 3 bases between them. Germline loops: CDR1 SEHNR, CDR2 FQNEAQ (reference sequence). The CDR3 contains 13 residues. The DNA for the CDR3 is TGTGCCAGCAGCTTACAGACTAATGAAAAACTGTTTTTT. Its protein is CASSLQTNEKLFF.

In this sample, this clone turned up a few times. V gene TRBV7-6 combines with J gene TRBJ1-6, with D uncertain. The V gene lost 1 base and the J gene lost 8 bases, with 9 bases spanning the gap. Germline values: CDR1 SGHVS, CDR2 FNYEAQ. This CDR3 has 14 amino acids. CDR3 coding DNA: TGTGCCAGCAGCTTAGGTCAGACCGATTCACCCCTCCACTTT. Protein product: CASSLGQTDSPLHF.

This clone was detected only a few times. V is TRBV9 and J is TRBJ2-7; possibly TRBD1 or TRBD2 for D (6 bases each). Trimming shortened V by 3 bases and J by 5 bases, and 15 bases separated the two germline ends. CDR1 is SGDLS and CDR2 is YYNGEE in the germline V gene. The CDR3 sequence is 14 residues long. Written as DNA, the CDR3 is TGTGCCAGCAGCGACAGGGACGGGGGCGACGAGCAGTACTTC. Translation gives CASSDRDGGDEQYF.

This clone was counted a few times. The chain links TRBV4-3 to TRBJ1-4, with 9 nucleotides matching TRBD1. V dropped 1 base and J dropped 7; count of bases not matched to a gene: 10. This CDR3 has 17 amino acids. The V gene's germline CDR1 is LGHNA and CDR2 YSLEER. The CDR3 DNA is TGCGCCAGCAGCCAAGGAGGTCCGGGACAGGGTAGTGAAAAACTGTTTTTT. Protein product: CASSQGGPGQGSEKLFF.

This clone was counted only a few times. This chain joins TRBV9 and TRBJ2-5, with D uncertain. The V end lost 0 bases, the J end lost 5 bases, and 5 bases lay between the germline ends. CDR1 is SGDLS and CDR2 is YYNGEE in the germline V gene. The CDR3 consists of 12 residues. The CDR3 reads CASSVDAETQYF. The CDR3 nucleotides are TGTGCCAGCAGCGTAGATGCGGAGACCCAGTACTTC.

This clone was seen only a few times. This chain links TRBV7-2 with TRBJ2-7; TRBD2 might be the D (5 bases). CDR3 length: 15 residues. V was pared by 4 bases and J by 5 bases, with 18 bases between. The germline CDR1 and CDR2 sequences are SGHTA and FQGNSA. CDR3 in amino acids: CASSWSNGLPNEQYF. The CDR3 nucleotides read TGTGCCAGCAGCTGGTCGAATGGACTTCCAAACGAGCAGTACTTC.

The table lists this clone with a few counts. V gene TRBV18 combines with J gene TRBJ1-5; D might be TRBD1 (6 bases). Trimming took off 4 bases at V and 3 bases at J, with 13 bases between the two ends. CDR3 length equals 15 residues. Germline V lookup: CDR1 KGHSH, CDR2 LQKENI. CDR3 residues: CASSQLQGNNQPQHF. As DNA, the CDR3 is TGTGCCAGCTCACAGTTACAGGGTAACAATCAGCCCCAGCATTTT.

The V and J genes are TRBV7-7 and TRBJ1-4; no clear D. The germline V gene encodes CDR1 SSHAT and CDR2 FNYEAQ (reference sequence). The ends were cut back, 2 bases at V and 3 bases at J, with 4 bases in the middle. This CDR3 contains 13 residues. As DNA, the CDR3 is TGTGCCAGCAGCTTACAGGCTAATGAAAAACTGTTTTTT. Its translation is CASSLQANEKLFF.

This clone was seen a few times. V is TRBV5-4 and J is TRBJ2-2, with D hard to call. The CDR3 totals 16 residues. CDR1 and CDR2 (germline): SGHNT, YYREEE (reference sequence). The V and J ends lost 4 bases and 5 bases respectively, with 18 bases between them. CDR3 residues: CASSDPSSGRTGELFF. In nucleotides, the CDR3 is TGTGCCAGCAGCGACCCGAGCTCGGGTAGAACCGGGGAGCTGTTTTTT.

This chain uses TRBV9 with TRBJ1-2, with D possibly matching TRBD1 (6 bases). This CDR3 has 14 amino acids. Per the germline V gene, CDR1 is SGDLS and CDR2 is YYNGEE. V was cut by 0 bases and J by 4 bases, with 10 bases left in between. This CDR3 is CASSVGTASYGYTF. CDR3 bases: TGTGCCAGCAGCGTAGGGACAGCTTCCTATGGCTACACCTTC. Combining the CDR3 with reference TRBV9 and TRBJ1-2 gives the whole variable domain DSGVTQTPKHLITATGQRVTLRCSPRSGDLSVYWYQQSLDQGLQFLIQYYNGEERAKGNILERFSAQQFPDLHSELNLSSLELGDSALYFCASSVGTASYGYTFGSGTRLTVV.

This clone was counted between two and nine times. The chain's CDR3 is CAISESNRGPNYGYTF. DNA for the CDR3: TGTGCCATCAGTGAGAGTAACAGGGGGCCAAACTATGGCTACACCTTC. The chain links TRBV10-3 to TRBJ1-2; the match to TRBD1 covers 9 bases. The CDR3 extends over 16 amino acids. Germline V gene sequence: CDR1 ENHRY, CDR2 SYGVKD. Trimming removed 2 bases from V and 2 bases from J; junction bases left unmatched: 6.

This clone was seen only a few times. V usage is TRBV7-9 and J usage is TRBJ2-5; D is possibly TRBD1 (5 bases). V was shortened by 4 bases and J by 5 bases, with 8 bases between the two germline ends. The V gene's germline CDR1 is SEHNR and CDR2 FQNEAQ (reference sequence). The CDR3 is 12 residues long. For the CDR3, the DNA is TGTGCCAGCAGCTCGCCAGGGGAGACCCAGTACTTC. This gives the protein CASSSPGETQYF.

This clone turned up a few times. The chain joins TRBV10-3 to TRBJ2-6; 8 bases align to TRBD2. Germline V gene lookup returns CDR1 ENHRY and CDR2 SYGVKD. After removal of 5 bases from V and 0 bases from J, the junction contained 3 bases not matched to a gene. The CDR3 has 16 residues. The CDR3 loop is CAISSAGVSGANVLTF. The CDR3 DNA sequence: TGTGCCATCAGTTCAGCGGGGGTCTCTGGGGCCAACGTCCTGACTTTC.

This clone was detected only a few times. The V call is TRBV29-1, the J call TRBJ1-4; D remains unclear. The V end lost 4 bases, the J end lost 2 bases, and 11 bases lay between the germline ends. The CDR3 consists of 14 residues. The germline gives CDR1 SQVTM, CDR2 ANQGSEA. The CDR3, as DNA: TGCAGCGTTGGCAGTCGGAGTACTAATGAAAAACTGTTTTTT. Translated, it gives CSVGSRSTNEKLFF.

This rearrangement joins TRBV6-5 to TRBJ1-1; weak D call: TRBD1 (5 bases). This CDR3 region has 15 residues. CDR1 and CDR2 (germline): MNHEY, SVGAGI. The ends were cut back, 6 bases at V and 3 bases at J, with 17 bases in the middle. CDR3: CASSPFSGAHTEAFF. The CDR3 nucleotides read TGTGCCAGCAGCCCCTTCTCCGGGGCCCACACTGAAGCTTTCTTT.